Shown below are 6 T cell receptor beta chains from a single sample sequenced in a study of CD8 T cells in ankylosing spondylitis. TCRdb re-analysed the 5' RACE reads in MiXCR, keeping a single row per CDR3 protein. The data contain 250,000 to 350,000 distinct CDR3 sequences, 20% of them singletons. The sample taken for sequencing was blood, either unsorted or a sorted T cell fraction (not recorded which). The receptors originated from a male donor with ankylosing spondylitis or in good health (not recorded which).

This sequence joins TRBV5-4 and TRBJ1-4; 8 bases are shared with TRBD1. V lost 1 base to trimming and J lost 7 bases; unmatched junction nucleotides: 9. Germline lookup yields CDR1 SGHNT and CDR2 YYREEE (reference sequence). The CDR3 runs to 16 residues. The CDR3 DNA sequence: TGTGCCAGCAGCTTGTATTTAGCAGGGGGCGGTGAAAAACTGTTTTTT. Its protein is CASSLYLAGGGEKLFF. The complete variable domain, with remaining parts taken from reference TRBV5-4 and TRBJ1-4, reads ETGVTQSPTHLIKTRGQQVTLRCSSQSGHNTVSWYQQALGQGPQFIFQYYREEENGRGNFPPRFSGLQFPNYSSELNVNALELDDSALYLCASSLYLAGGGEKLFFGSGTQLSVL.

This clonotype was counted a single time. The chain has TRBV2 and TRBJ2-4; TRBD2 matches at 7 bases. Looked up from germline, CDR1 is SNHLY and CDR2 is FYNNEI. The V segment lost 10 bases and the J segment 3 bases; nucleotides outside the gene matches: 6. The CDR3 is 13 residues long. CDR3 DNA: TGTGCCATCATCGAGCGGGACAAAAACATTCAGTACTTC. Its protein product is CAIIERDKNIQYF.

V and J are TRBV19 and TRBJ1-5; 7 positions match TRBD1. J was trimmed by 9 bases and V by 7 bases; bases with no gene match: 15. The CDR3 runs to 15 residues. CDR1 is LNHDA, CDR2 SQIVND, per germline (reference sequence). DNA of the CDR3: TGTGCCAGTACCGGAGGGACAGAGGGCTTTCGGCCCCAGCATTTT. Amino acid sequence: CASTGGTEGFRPQHF.

The chain links TRBV29-1 to TRBJ1-2; 9 bases line up with TRBD1. Looked up from germline, CDR1 is SQVTM and CDR2 is ANQGSEA. This CDR3 has 15 residues. V shed 5 bases and J 0 bases; nucleotides not matched to a gene: 7. The CDR3 loop reads CSVTTGGGSNYGYTF. The CDR3 nucleotides read TGCAGCGTTACGACAGGGGGTGGTTCTAACTATGGCTACACCTTC.

This clonotype was detected ten times or more. The chain uses TRBV12-3 or TRBV12-4 and TRBJ2-5; TRBD2 matches 8 bases. With the DNA end fitting TRBJ2-3 better, the J assignment may be wrong. The CDR3 is made up of 14 amino acids. The CDR3 DNA reads TGTGCCAGCAGTTTAGCCGGGGGGGCGGAGACGCAGTATTTT. This encodes CASSLAGGAETQYF.

The sample holds a few counts of this clonotype. V gene TRBV12-3 or TRBV12-4 combines with J gene TRBJ1-1; TRBD1 matches 8 bases. Unmatched junction bases numbered 11, after V lost 5 bases and J lost 6 bases. This CDR3 region has 15 residues. In DNA form, the CDR3 reads TGTGCCAGCAGTCCCAGGACAGGGCGGTGGGCTGAAGCTTTCTTT. Translation gives CASSPRTGRWAEAFF.